This T cell receptor beta chain was found in a study of CD8 T cells in seronegative destructive rheumatoid arthritis (dated by TCRdb to about 2020). Background on the whole study: At the time of sampling, biological drugs were being given to most of the eight CND-RA patients. Peripheral CD8+ TCRbeta repertoires were compared between CCP-negative destructive rheumatoid arthritis (CND-RA) patients and newly diagnosed seropositive RA, seronegative RA and healthy controls. The seropositive RA, seronegative RA and healthy control comparison cohorts were taken from a previously published TCRbeta dataset and were not newly sequenced.

A negative result on the clinical CCP2 antibody test was shown by CND-RA patients, and progression of joint destruction was observed despite active therapy. Every CND-RA patient showed typical joint destruction in the wrists and ankles and had failed conventional anti-rheumatic therapy. CND-RA patients were sampled not at diagnosis but after long disease histories, which in several cases spanned decades. Approximately 50 millilitres of EDTA-anticoagulated peripheral blood were drawn from each patient. Density gradient separation with Ficoll-Paque PLUS was used to isolate peripheral blood mononuclear cells. Using AutoMACS magnetic bead positive selection, CD8+ cells were isolated from either fresh or cryopreserved PBMCs, and flow cytometry was used to check purity. Nucleospin Tissue or Tissue XS kits were used for genomic DNA extraction, and quantification was performed on a Qubit 2.0 fluorometer.

Overall study results and their limits: Across the roughly 100,000 clonotypes tested, no public clonotype enrichment survived Benjamini-Hochberg correction. Because diagnostic samples were lacking, the TCR repertoire differences may partly reflect years of poor disease control rather than having been present at onset. A distinct set of enriched public clonotypes appeared to be present in CND-RA patients, and the authors interpreted this finding as support for a separate disease subset. After adjustment for age, less diverse and more clonal CD8+ TCRbeta repertoires appeared to be present in CND-RA patients than in other RA subtypes. The study acknowledged the small size of the CND-RA cohort as a limitation. CND-RA repertoires showed more CMV-reactive and fewer influenza A-reactive CD8+ TCRbeta sequences than controls and other RA subtypes.

Genomic DNA from CD8+ cells was used for TCRbeta sequencing, which was performed according to the manufacturer's instructions. A genomics technology centre in Finland ran the TCRbeta sequencing, which was done with the immunoSEQ assay. In the original analysis: Clonotype tables produced by the immunoSEQ preprocessing pipeline were converted into VDJtools format, and non-productive clonotypes were filtered out. Samples below 10,000 reads were excluded and the rest subsampled to 10,000 reads; most of the eight CND-RA samples passed. Shannon-Wiener, Simpson and clonality indices were calculated with the VDJtools CalcDiversityStats function on data subsampled to 10,000 reads. To infer antigen specificity, non-singleton TCRbeta clonotypes were hard-matched against VDJdb, with no mismatches permitted. CDR3 sequences that differed by one amino acid (Hamming distance 1) were grouped together into clusters with potentially shared antigen targets. Group enrichment of public clonotypes was tested with one-sided Fisher's exact tests after groups were resampled to six samples, with the procedure repeated ten times. Here the immuneACCESS table is served through TCRdb, limited to in-frame sequences with V and J called. Missing clones are a known gap in these copies; in checked studies unresolved V genes cover under half, and the rest lacks a known reason. V, J and clone size were drawn from that table, and D and trimming were deduced from the DNA. In all, the sample holds around 1,000 clones, and 84% of those were seen once. The top ten clonotypes cover 21% of the sample.

The CDR3 measures 16 amino acids from cysteine to phenylalanine. Only the CDR3 DNA is retained, 48 bases long and in frame from the first base. The CDR1 and CDR2 encoded by the germline V gene (reference sequence) are MNHEY and SMNVEV. V ends up 6 bases short and J 5 bases short, with an unmatched junction base count of 9. On this clone: This receptor's antigen is unknown. Base-call qualities are not available, and no considerably larger clone is one nucleotide away.

The material sequenced was CD8+ T cells from blood. The V and J genes are TRBV27 and TRBJ2-5; 13 bases in the middle match TRBD2. This sequence was found in an older woman with seronegative destructive rheumatoid arthritis. The CDR3 has the sequence CASRGLAGSWVETQYF. The DNA sequence is as follows: TGTGCCAGCAGGGGACTAGCGGGAAGTTGGGTTGAGACCCAGTACTTC.